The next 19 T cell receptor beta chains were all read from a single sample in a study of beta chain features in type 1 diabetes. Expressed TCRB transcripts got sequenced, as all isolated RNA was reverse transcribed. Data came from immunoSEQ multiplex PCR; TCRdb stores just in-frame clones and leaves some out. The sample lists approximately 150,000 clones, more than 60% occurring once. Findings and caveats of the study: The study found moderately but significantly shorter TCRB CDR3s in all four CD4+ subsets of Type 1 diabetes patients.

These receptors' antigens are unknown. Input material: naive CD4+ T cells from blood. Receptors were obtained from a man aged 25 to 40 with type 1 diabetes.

CDR3 in amino acids: CASSRRGDGANVLTF. CDR3 DNA: TGTGCCAGCAGCCGCAGGGGAGATGGGGCCAACGTCCTGACTTTC. This sequence joins TRBV7-9 and TRBJ2-6, with a weak D call TRBD1 (6 bases). This CDR3 is built from 15 residues. The germline gives CDR1 SEHNR, CDR2 FQNEAQ (reference sequence). V lost 5 bases, J lost 3 bases, and 11 bases lay in between.

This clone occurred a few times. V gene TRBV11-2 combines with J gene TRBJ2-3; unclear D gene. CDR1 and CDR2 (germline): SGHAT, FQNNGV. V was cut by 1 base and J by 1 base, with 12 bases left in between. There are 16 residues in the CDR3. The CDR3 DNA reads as TGTGCCAGCAGCTTAGCGATAGCACTCCGCACAGATACGCAGTATTTT. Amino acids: CASSLAIALRTDTQYF.

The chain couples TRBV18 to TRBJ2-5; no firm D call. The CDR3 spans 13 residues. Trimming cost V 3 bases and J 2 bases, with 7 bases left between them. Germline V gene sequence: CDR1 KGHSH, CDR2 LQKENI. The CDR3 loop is CASSPAQQETQYF. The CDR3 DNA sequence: TGTGCCAGCTCACCGGCCCAGCAAGAGACCCAGTACTTC.

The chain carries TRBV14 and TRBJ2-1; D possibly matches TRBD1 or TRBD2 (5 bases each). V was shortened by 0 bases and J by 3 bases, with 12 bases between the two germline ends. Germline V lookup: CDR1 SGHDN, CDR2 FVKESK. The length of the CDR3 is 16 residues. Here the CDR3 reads CASSQDRGAFYNEQFF. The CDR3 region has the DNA TGTGCCAGCAGCCAAGATCGAGGGGCCTTCTACAATGAGCAGTTCTTC.

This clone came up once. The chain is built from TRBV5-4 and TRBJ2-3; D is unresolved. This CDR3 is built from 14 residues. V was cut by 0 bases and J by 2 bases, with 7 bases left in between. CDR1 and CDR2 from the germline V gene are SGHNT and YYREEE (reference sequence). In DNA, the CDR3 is TGTGCCAGCAGCTTGGACAGTCTCACAGATACGCAGTATTTT. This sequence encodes CASSLDSLTDTQYF. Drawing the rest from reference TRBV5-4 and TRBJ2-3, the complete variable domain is ETGVTQSPTHLIKTRGQQVTLRCSSQSGHNTVSWYQQALGQGPQFIFQYYREEENGRGNFPPRFSGLQFPNYSSELNVNALELDDSALYLCASSLDSLTDTQYFGPGTRLTVL.

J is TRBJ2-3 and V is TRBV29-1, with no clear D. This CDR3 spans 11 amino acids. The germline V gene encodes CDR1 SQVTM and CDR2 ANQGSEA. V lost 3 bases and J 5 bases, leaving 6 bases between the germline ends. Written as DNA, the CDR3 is TGCAGCGTTGACTCGGGAGATACGCAGTATTTT. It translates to CSVDSGDTQYF.

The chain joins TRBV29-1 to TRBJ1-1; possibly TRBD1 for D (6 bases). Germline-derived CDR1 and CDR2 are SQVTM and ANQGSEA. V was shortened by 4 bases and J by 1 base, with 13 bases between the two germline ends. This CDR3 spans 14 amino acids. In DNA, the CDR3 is TGCAGCGTTGTACAGCGACAGGCGAACACTGAAGCTTTCTTT. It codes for CSVVQRQANTEAFF.

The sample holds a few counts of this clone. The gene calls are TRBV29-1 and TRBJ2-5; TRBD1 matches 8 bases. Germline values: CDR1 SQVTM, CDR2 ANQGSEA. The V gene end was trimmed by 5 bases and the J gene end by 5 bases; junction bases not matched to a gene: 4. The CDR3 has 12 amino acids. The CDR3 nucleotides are TGCAGCGTTCCAGGGGGCGCGGAGACCCAGTACTTC. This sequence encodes CSVPGGAETQYF.

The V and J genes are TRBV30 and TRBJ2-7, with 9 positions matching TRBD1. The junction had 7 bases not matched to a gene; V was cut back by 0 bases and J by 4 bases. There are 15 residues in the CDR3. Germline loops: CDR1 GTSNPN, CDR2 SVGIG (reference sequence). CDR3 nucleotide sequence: TGTGCCTGGAGTGTAGTTATTGGACAGGGGTACGAGCAGTACTTC. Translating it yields CAWSVVIGQGYEQYF.

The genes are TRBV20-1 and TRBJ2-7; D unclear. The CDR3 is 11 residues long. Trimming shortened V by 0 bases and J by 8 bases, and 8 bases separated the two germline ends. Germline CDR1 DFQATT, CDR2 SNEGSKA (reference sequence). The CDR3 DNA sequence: TGCAGTGCTAGAGATTTTCCCAAGCAGTACTTC. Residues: CSARDFPKQYF.

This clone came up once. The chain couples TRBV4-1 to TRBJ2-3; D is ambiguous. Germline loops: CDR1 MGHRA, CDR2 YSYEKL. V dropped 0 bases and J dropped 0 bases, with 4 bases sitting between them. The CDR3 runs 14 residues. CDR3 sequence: CASSQDWSTDTQYF. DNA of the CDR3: TGCGCCAGCAGCCAAGATTGGAGCACAGATACGCAGTATTTT.

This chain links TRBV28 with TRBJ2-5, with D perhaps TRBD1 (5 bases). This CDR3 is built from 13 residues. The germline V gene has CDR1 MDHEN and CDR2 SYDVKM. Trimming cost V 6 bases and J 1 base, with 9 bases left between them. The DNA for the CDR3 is TGTGCCAGCAGGCCGACAGTCCAAGAGACCCAGTACTTC. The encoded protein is CASRPTVQETQYF.

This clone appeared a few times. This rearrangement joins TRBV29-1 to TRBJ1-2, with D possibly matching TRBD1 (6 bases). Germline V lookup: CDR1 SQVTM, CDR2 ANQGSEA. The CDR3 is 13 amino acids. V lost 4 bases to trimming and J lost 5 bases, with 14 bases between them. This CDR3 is CSVVDSPYYGYTF. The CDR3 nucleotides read TGCAGCGTTGTGGACAGCCCTTATTATGGCTACACCTTC.

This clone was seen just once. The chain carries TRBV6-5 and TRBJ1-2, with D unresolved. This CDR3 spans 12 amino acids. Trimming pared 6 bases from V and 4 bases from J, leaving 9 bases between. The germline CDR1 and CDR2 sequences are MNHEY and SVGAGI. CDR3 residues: CASSFKGYGYTF. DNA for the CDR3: TGTGCCAGCAGCTTTAAAGGCTATGGCTACACCTTC.

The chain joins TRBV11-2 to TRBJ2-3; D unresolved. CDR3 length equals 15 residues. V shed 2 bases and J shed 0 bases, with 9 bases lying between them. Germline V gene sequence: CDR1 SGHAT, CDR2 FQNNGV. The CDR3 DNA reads TGTGCCAGCAGCTTACTCTTACTTAGCACAGATACGCAGTATTTT. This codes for CASSLLLLSTDTQYF.

CDR3 in amino acids: CASSVVEVGTQYF. In nucleotides, the CDR3 is TGTGCCAGCAGCGTAGTGGAGGTTGGGACCCAGTACTTC. The rearrangement links TRBV9 to TRBJ2-5, with a tentative D call TRBD2 (5 bases). The CDR3 loop spans 13 amino acids. In germline, CDR1 is SGDLS, CDR2 YYNGEE. V lost 0 bases and J lost 7, with 10 bases in between.

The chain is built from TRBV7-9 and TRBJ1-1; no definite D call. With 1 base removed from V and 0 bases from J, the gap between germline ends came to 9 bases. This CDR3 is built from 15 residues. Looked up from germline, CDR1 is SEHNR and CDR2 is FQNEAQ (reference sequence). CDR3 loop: CASSLVWSMNTEAFF. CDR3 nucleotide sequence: TGTGCCAGCAGCTTAGTCTGGTCCATGAACACTGAAGCTTTCTTT.

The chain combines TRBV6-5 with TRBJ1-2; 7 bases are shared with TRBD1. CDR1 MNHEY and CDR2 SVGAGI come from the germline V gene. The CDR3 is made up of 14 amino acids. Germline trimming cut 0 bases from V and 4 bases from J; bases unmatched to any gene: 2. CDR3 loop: CASSYSRGVYGYTF. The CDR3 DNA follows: TGTGCCAGCAGTTACTCCAGGGGGGTCTATGGCTACACCTTC.

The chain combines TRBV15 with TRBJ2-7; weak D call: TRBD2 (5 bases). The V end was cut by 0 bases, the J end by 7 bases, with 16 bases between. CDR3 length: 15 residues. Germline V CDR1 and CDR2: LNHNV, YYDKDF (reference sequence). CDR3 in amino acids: CATSRDRGPALEQYF. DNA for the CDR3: TGTGCCACCAGCAGAGACCGCGGGCCCGCGCTAGAGCAGTACTTC. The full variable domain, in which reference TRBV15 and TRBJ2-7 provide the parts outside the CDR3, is DAMVIQNPRYQVTQFGKPVTLSCSQTLNHNVMYWYQQKSSQAPKLLFHYYDKDFNNEADTPDNFQSRRPNTSFCFLDIRSPGLGDTAMYLCATSRDRGPALEQYFGPGTRLTVT.